The 17 T cell receptor beta chains below were found in one sample sequenced in a study of tumor T cells in aggressive B-cell lymphoma. The protocol was immunoSEQ multiplex PCR, while the TCRdb copy is restricted to in-frame clones and leaves out a portion. Among over a thousand clones, 86% were seen once, and the ten largest hold about 15%. The sample was tumor tissue. The receptor set was obtained from an adult with diffuse large B cell lymphoma.

V gene TRBV30 combines with J gene TRBJ2-1, with D perhaps assigned TRBD1 or TRBD2 (5 bases each). Germline-derived CDR1 and CDR2 are GTSNPN and SVGIG (reference sequence). Trimming cost V 8 bases and J 7 bases, with 21 bases left between them. The CDR3 totals 14 residues. The CDR3 DNA follows: TGTGCCGGGACGACCTGGAGTAGCAATAATGAGCAGTTCTTC. Translating gives CAGTTWSSNNEQFF. The full variable domain, with the rest looked up from reference TRBV30 and TRBJ2-1, is SQTIHQWPATLVQPVGSPLSLECTVEGTSNPNLYWYRQAAGRGLQLLFYSVGIGQISSEVPQNLSASRPQDRQFILSSKKLLLSDSGFYLCAGTTWSSNNEQFFGPGTRLTVL.

This clone has just a few counts. The chain couples TRBV10-2 to TRBJ1-1; D may be TRBD1 (5 bases). V dropped 4 bases and J dropped 5 bases, with 14 bases sitting between them. CDR3 size: 14 residues. CDR1 is WSHSY, CDR2 SAAADI, per germline. The CDR3 nucleotides are TGCGCCAGCAGTGCGCGGGGGGATGGAACTGAAGCTTTCTTT. It specifies CASSARGDGTEAFF.

The chain is built from TRBV7-2 and TRBJ2-2; TRBD2 matches at 8 bases. Trimming took 1 base from V and 4 from J; bases not matched to a gene: 8. The V gene's germline CDR1 is SGHTA and CDR2 FQGNSA. The CDR3 runs to 17 residues. The CDR3 coding sequence is TGTGCCAGCAGCTTAGTTCCGGGGGGGCCGGGCACCGGGGAGCTGTTTTTT. As protein: CASSLVPGGPGTGELFF.

This clone was seen a few times. V usage is TRBV4-1 and J usage is TRBJ1-2; TRBD1 matches 7 bases. The CDR3 contains 16 residues. Germline lookup yields CDR1 MGHRA and CDR2 YSYEKL. Trimming at V came to 0 bases and at J to 4 bases, leaving 8 bases not matched to a gene. In DNA form, the CDR3 reads TGCGCCAGCAGCCAAGAGGGGGGCAGGGGGATCTATGGCTACACCTTC. This encodes CASSQEGGRGIYGYTF.

The chain links TRBV5-4 to TRBJ2-5; the D gene is possibly TRBD1 (6 bases). The tail of the sequence fits TRBJ2-7 better, so the J call may be wrong. Germline CDR1 is SGHNT and CDR2 is YYREEE (reference sequence). This CDR3 is 15 amino acids long. This CDR3 reads CASSQQDRSSYEQYF. The CDR3, as DNA: TGTGCCAGCAGCCAACAAGACAGGAGCTCCTACGAGCAGTACTTC.

The rearrangement uses TRBV4-3 and TRBJ2-7, with 8 nucleotides matching TRBD1. This CDR3 has 14 residues. V lost 0 bases, J lost 6 bases, and 4 bases stayed unmatched. CDR1 and CDR2 (germline): LGHNA, YSLEER. CDR3: CASSQEQGDFEQYF. CDR3 sequence (DNA): TGCGCCAGCAGCCAAGAACAGGGGGACTTCGAGCAGTACTTC.

This chain joins TRBV4-1 and TRBJ2-3, with 8 bases lining up with TRBD2. This CDR3 has 16 residues. The V and J ends lost 0 bases and 2 bases, in that order; junction bases with no gene match: 4. Germline V CDR1 and CDR2: MGHRA, YSYEKL. The CDR3 DNA follows: TGCGCCAGCAGCCAAGAGATAGCGGGACCCACAGATACGCAGTATTTT. Its translation is CASSQEIAGPTDTQYF.

CDR3 sequence (DNA): TGCGCCAGCAGCCAAGAAAGAGCTTTCGAGCAGTACTTC. This codes for CASSQERAFEQYF. The chain recombines TRBV4-1 with TRBJ2-7; D gene uncertain. Germline V gene sequence: CDR1 MGHRA, CDR2 YSYEKL. V was cut by 0 bases and J by 6 bases, with 9 bases left in between. The CDR3 contains 13 residues.

The chain couples TRBV5-4 to TRBJ1-3, with a tentative D call TRBD1 (5 bases). The CDR3 totals 17 residues. CDR1 and CDR2 from the germline V gene are SGHNT and YYREEE (reference sequence). The ends were cut back, 3 bases at V and 0 bases at J, with 16 bases in the middle. CDR3 region: CASSSPSQGYSGNTIYF. The DNA for the CDR3 is TGTGCCAGCAGCTCTCCCAGTCAGGGCTACTCTGGAAACACCATATATTTT.

This clone was seen a few times. This chain connects TRBV6-1 to TRBJ2-7; D is unclear. The CDR3 totals 15 residues. Trimming left V 3 bases short and J 2 bases short, with 14 bases between. The V gene's germline CDR1 is MNHNS and CDR2 SASEGT. The CDR3 DNA follows: TGTGCCAGCAGTGATTCGACTCCTATAACCTACGAGCAGTACTTC. Amino acids: CASSDSTPITYEQYF.

Only one count was recorded for this clone. CDR3 coding DNA: TGTGCCAGCAACTTTGACAGGGACACTGAAGCTTTCTTT. Amino acids: CASNFDRDTEAFF. V is TRBV7-2 and J is TRBJ1-1, with 7 nucleotides matching TRBD1. The V gene end was trimmed by 7 bases and the J gene end by 3 bases; junction bases not matched to a gene: 5. The CDR3 totals 13 residues. Germline CDR1 and CDR2: SGHTA and FQGNSA.

The rearrangement links TRBV27 to TRBJ2-5; a weak D match, TRBD2 (5 bases). The CDR3 is 15 residues long. Per germline, CDR1 MNHEY and CDR2 SMNVEV (reference sequence). V was clipped by 6 bases and J by 5 bases, with 19 bases between them. This chain's CDR3 is CASRDRDRWSETQYF. The DNA of the CDR3 is TGTGCCAGCAGGGACCGGGATAGATGGTCCGAGACCCAGTACTTC.

This rearrangement joins TRBV5-6 to TRBJ1-5; TRBD1 aligns across 8 bases. With V trimmed by 4 bases and J by 6 bases, 6 bases remained unmatched. This CDR3 comprises 14 residues. Looked up from germline, CDR1 is SGHDT and CDR2 is YYEEEE. The CDR3 DNA reads as TGTGCCAGCAGCCCCGGACAGGGACTTCAGCCCCAGCATTTT. Protein product: CASSPGQGLQPQHF.

V usage is TRBV19 and J usage is TRBJ1-2; a possible D gene is TRBD1 (5 bases). Trimming left V 1 base short and J 3 bases short, with 15 bases between. Germline CDR1 is LNHDA and CDR2 is SQIVND (reference sequence). The CDR3 contains 16 residues. CDR3 nucleotide sequence: TGTGCCAGTAGTATAGTGGGACTTCAGGAGGACTATGGCTACACCTTC. This translates into CASSIVGLQEDYGYTF.

In its sample, this clone was seen once. The rearrangement links TRBV7-9 to TRBJ2-3; 9 positions match TRBD2. CDR3 length: 15 residues. Per the germline V gene, CDR1 is SEHNR and CDR2 is FQNEAQ (reference sequence). The ends lost 1 base at V and 2 bases at J; junction bases unmatched: 1. The CDR3 reads CASSLGGGATDTQYF. The CDR3, as DNA: TGTGCCAGCAGCTTAGGCGGGGGGGCCACAGATACGCAGTATTTT.

Judged by abundance, this clone is hyperexpanded. The chain employs TRBV12-5 and TRBJ2-3, with 7 bases identical to TRBD1. CDR3 length equals 15 residues. CDR1 is LGHNT, CDR2 FRNRAP, per germline. J gave up 6 bases and V 3 bases, and 9 bases lay outside the gene matches. The CDR3 region is CASGFGGLQGDTQYF. As DNA, the CDR3 is TGTGCTAGTGGTTTTGGGGGTTTACAGGGGGATACGCAGTATTTT.

This sequence joins TRBV6-5 and TRBJ2-1; D might be TRBD2 (6 bases). Germline CDR1 is MNHEY and CDR2 is SVGAGI. V was trimmed by 4 bases and J by 4 bases, leaving 14 bases between them. This CDR3 contains 15 residues. The CDR3 DNA is TGTGCCAGCAGTTCCCAAGGGACTTCTTACAATGAGCAGTTCTTC. Amino acids: CASSSQGTSYNEQFF.